This TCR beta chain was recorded in a study of blood T cell repertoires in COVID-19. Study-level background: Italy, Spain and the United States were the sources of the convalescent and acute COVID-19 samples. Sample material is recorded as cDNA or gDNA derived from T cells, B-cell-depleted T cells, or PBMCs.

CDR3 size: 13 residues. Trimming took 2 bases from V and 3 from J, leaving 9 bases between them. Germline V gives CDR1 SGDLS, CDR2 YYNGEE. As originally analysed: By means of reference gene primer amplification, nucleated cell counts were estimated. Assay used: immunoSEQ multiplex PCR; TCRdb lists only in-frame clones, some missing. V, J and clone size reflect that table, while D and trimming were determined from the DNA. The sample lists more than 95,000 clones; approximately 85% were seen once. The chain has TRBV9 and TRBJ2-7; tentatively, D is TRBD2 (6 bases). The sequencing sample was made of peripheral blood. The clonotype comes from a man between 60 and 70 years old with acute or convalescent COVID-19. As DNA, the CDR3 is TGTGCCAGCAGCGTGGGACTTAGCTACGAGCAGTACTTC. Its protein product is CASSVGLSYEQYF. Full variable domain (outside the CDR3, taken from reference TRBV9 and TRBJ2-7): DSGVTQTPKHLITATGQRVTLRCSPRSGDLSVYWYQQSLDQGLQFLIQYYNGEERAKGNILERFSAQQFPDLHSELNLSSLELGDSALYFCASSVGLSYEQYFGPGTRLTVT.